Sequencing of this TCR beta chain was carried out in a study of T-cell memory formation after mild COVID-19. Study-level results: CD4+ bias marked clones expanding day 15 to 37, unlike balanced contracting clones. Clones that contracted clustered mainly in CM and EM if CD4+ and in EMRA if CD8+. The appearance of some responding clones in pre-infection memory suggested that cross-reactive memory joined.

Amplification by 5'RACE using constant-segment primers produced TCR alpha and TCR beta cDNA libraries that carried sample barcodes and UMIs. One entry per CDR3 protein results from TCRdb running MiXCR on the 5' RACE reads. The profile shows around 470,000 distinct CDR3 sequences, 20% of them singletons. This clonotype was picked up a small number of times. As yet, its antigen is unknown. Germline-derived CDR1 and CDR2 are SGHDT and YYEEEE. Trimming shortened V by 2 bases and J by 1 base, and 13 bases separated the two germline ends. The CDR3 spans 15 residues. The sequenced sample was PBMCs or a T cell subset sorted from them (not recorded which). This rearrangement joins TRBV5-6 to TRBJ2-7, with D unclear. The TCR was taken from an adult woman who had mild COVID-19 (a few samples of this study predate the infection). Cell type and time point are not known. The CDR3 reads CASSFIGTASYEQYF. The CDR3 nucleotides read TGTGCCAGCAGCTTTATCGGAACAGCGTCCTACGAGCAGTACTTC.